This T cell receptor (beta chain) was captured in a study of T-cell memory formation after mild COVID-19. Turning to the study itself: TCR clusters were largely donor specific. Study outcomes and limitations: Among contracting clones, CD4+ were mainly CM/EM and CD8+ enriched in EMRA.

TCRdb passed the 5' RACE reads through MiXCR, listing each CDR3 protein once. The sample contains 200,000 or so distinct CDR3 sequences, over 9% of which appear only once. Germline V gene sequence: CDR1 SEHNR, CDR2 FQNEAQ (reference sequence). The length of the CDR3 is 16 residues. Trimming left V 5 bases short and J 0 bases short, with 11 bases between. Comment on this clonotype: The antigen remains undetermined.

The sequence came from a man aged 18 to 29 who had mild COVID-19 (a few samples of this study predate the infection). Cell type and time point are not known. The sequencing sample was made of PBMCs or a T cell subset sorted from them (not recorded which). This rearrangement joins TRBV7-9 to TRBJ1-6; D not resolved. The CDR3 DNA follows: TGTGCCAGCAGCCACCCCCCCCTCTCCTATAATTCACCCCTCCACTTT. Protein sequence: CASSHPPLSYNSPLHF.